This T cell receptor beta chain was sequenced for a study of blood T cell repertoires in COVID-19. CDR1 GTSNPN and CDR2 SVGIG come from the germline V gene (reference sequence). V lost 6 bases to trimming and J lost 0 bases, with 11 bases between them. The CDR3 length is 14 residues. This clone showed up just a few times. Sequencing was performed with immunoSEQ multiplex PCR; in TCRdb, only in-frame clones are kept and a portion is missing. The sample shows roughly 190,000 clones, about 88% of them seen only once. The chain employs TRBV30 and TRBJ2-2; D is perhaps TRBD1 (5 bases). This receptor was obtained from a man between 25 and 39 years old with active or convalescent COVID-19. Sequencing was performed on peripheral blood. CDR3 region: CACPPGTNTGELFF. CDR3 DNA sequence: TGTGCCTGCCCCCCAGGGACGAACACCGGGGAGCTGTTTTTT. The complete variable domain, with remaining parts taken from reference TRBV30 and TRBJ2-2, reads SQTIHQWPATLVQPVGSPLSLECTVEGTSNPNLYWYRQAAGRGLQLLFYSVGIGQISSEVPQNLSASRPQDRQFILSSKKLLLSDSGFYLCACPPGTNTGELFFGEGSRLTVL.